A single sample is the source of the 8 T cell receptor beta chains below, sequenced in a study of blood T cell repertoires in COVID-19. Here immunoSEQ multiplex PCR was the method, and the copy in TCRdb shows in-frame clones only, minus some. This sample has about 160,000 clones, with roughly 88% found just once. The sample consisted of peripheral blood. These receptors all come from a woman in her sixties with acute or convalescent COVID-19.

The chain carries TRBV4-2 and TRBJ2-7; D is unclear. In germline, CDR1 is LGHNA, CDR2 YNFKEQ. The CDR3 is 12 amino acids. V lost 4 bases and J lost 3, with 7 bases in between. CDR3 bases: TGTGCCAGCAGCCTGAGCTACTACGAGCAGTACTTC. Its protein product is CASSLSYYEQYF.

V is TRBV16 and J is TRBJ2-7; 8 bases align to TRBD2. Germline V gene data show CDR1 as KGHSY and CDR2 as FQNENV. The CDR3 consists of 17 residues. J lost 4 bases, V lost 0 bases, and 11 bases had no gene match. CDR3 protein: CASSQSGLTGGAYEQYF. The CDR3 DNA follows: TGTGCCAGCAGCCAATCTGGATTGACCGGGGGGGCTTACGAGCAGTACTTC.

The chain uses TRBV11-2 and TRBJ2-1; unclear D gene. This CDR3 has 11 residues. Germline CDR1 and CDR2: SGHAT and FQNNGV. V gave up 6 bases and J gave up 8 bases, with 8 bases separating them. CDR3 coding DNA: TGTGCCAGCAGAGGAGTTGATGAGCAGTTCTTC. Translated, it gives CASRGVDEQFF. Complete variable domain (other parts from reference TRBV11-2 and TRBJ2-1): EAGVAQSPRYKIIEKRQSVAFWCNPISGHATLYWYQQILGQGPKLLIQFQNNGVVDDSQLPKDRFSAERLKGVDSTLKIQPAKLEDSAVYLCASRGVDEQFFGPGTRLTVL.

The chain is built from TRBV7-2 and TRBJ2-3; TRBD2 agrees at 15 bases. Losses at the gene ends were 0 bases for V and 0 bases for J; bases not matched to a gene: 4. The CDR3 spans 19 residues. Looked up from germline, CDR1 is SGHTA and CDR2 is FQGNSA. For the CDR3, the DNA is TGTGCCAGCAGCTTAGCCGGACTAGCGGGGGGGCCTAGCACAGATACGCAGTATTTT. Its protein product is CASSLAGLAGGPSTDTQYF. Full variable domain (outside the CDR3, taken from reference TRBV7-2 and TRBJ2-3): GAGVSQSPSNKVTEKGKDVELRCDPISGHTALYWYRQSLGQGLEFLIYFQGNSAPDKSGLPSDRFSAERTGGSVSTLTIQRTQQEDSAVYLCASSLAGLAGGPSTDTQYFGPGTRLTVL.

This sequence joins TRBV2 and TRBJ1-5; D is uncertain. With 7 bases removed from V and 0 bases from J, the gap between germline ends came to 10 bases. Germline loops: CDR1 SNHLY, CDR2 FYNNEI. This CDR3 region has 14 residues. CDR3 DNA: TGTGCCAGCAAGACGGACTATAGCAATCAGCCCCAGCATTTT. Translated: CASKTDYSNQPQHF.

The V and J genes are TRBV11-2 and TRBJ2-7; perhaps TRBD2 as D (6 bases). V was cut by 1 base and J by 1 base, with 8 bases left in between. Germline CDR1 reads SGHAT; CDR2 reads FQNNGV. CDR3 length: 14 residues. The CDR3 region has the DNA TGTGCCAGCAGCTTAGCGGGGGTATCCTACGAGCAGTACTTC. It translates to CASSLAGVSYEQYF. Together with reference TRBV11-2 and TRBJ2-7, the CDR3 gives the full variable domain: EAGVAQSPRYKIIEKRQSVAFWCNPISGHATLYWYQQILGQGPKLLIQFQNNGVVDDSQLPKDRFSAERLKGVDSTLKIQPAKLEDSAVYLCASSLAGVSYEQYFGPGTRLTVT.

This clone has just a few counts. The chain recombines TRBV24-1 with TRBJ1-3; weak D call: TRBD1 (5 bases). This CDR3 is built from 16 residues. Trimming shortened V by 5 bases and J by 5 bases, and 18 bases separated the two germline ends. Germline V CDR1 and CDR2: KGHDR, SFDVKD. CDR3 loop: CATSAGERGGRNTIYF. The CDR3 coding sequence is TGTGCCACCAGTGCCGGTGAACGGGGGGGTAGAAACACCATATATTTT.

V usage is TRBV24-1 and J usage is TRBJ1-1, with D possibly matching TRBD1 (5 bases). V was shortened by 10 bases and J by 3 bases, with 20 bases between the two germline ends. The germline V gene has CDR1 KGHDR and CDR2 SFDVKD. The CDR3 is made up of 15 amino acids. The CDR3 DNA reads TGTGCCACTCAAGGCGGGGGATCTGCTGACACTGAAGCTTTCTTT. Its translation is CATQGGGSADTEAFF.